These 20 T cell receptor beta chains share one sample of origin, sequenced in a study of siplizumab effects on memory and regulatory T cells. The data were produced by immunoSEQ multiplex PCR, yet TCRdb's version contains in-frame clones alone and is incomplete. The sample consists of about 100,000 clones, 94% of them appearing once. Source material: non-Treg CD4+ T cells sorted from blood. The receptors shown here come from a human donor in good health.

The V call is TRBV18, the J call TRBJ1-1; D unresolved. V was cut by 2 bases and J by 1 base, with 14 bases left in between. Germline-derived CDR1 and CDR2 are KGHSH and LQKENI. This CDR3 spans 16 amino acids. The CDR3: CASSPSYWGENTEAFF. CDR3 DNA: TGTGCCAGCTCACCAAGCTACTGGGGAGAGAACACTGAAGCTTTCTTT. Complete variable domain (other parts from reference TRBV18 and TRBJ1-1): NAGVMQNPRHLVRRRGQEARLRCSPMKGHSHVYWYRQLPEEGLKFMVYLQKENIIDESGMPKERFSAEFPKEGPSILRIQQVVRGDSAAYFCASSPSYWGENTEAFFGQGTRLTVV.

The chain has TRBV28 and TRBJ2-7, with 10 bases aligning to TRBD2. This CDR3 is built from 15 residues. From germline, CDR1 is MDHEN and CDR2 SYDVKM. The J segment lost 7 bases and the V segment lost 8 bases, leaving 14 bases of the junction unmatched. As DNA, the CDR3 is TGTGCCAGCGGCGGCGTGGCTAGCGGGAGTTGGGAGCAGTACTTC. Its protein is CASGGVASGSWEQYF.

The rearrangement uses TRBV19 and TRBJ1-1, with D hard to call. Per the germline V gene, CDR1 is LNHDA and CDR2 is SQIVND (reference sequence). The CDR3 length is 15 residues. The V end lost 7 bases, the J end lost 1 base, and 16 bases lay between the germline ends. The CDR3 region has the DNA TGTGCCAGTAACACGTTCAAACACCCGAACACTGAAGCTTTCTTT. Protein product: CASNTFKHPNTEAFF.

The chain links TRBV15 to TRBJ2-5, with TRBD1 matching 7 bases. Germline-derived CDR1 and CDR2 are LNHNV and YYDKDF (reference sequence). J was trimmed by 4 bases and V by 2 bases; bases with no gene match: 4. The CDR3 consists of 14 residues. Here the CDR3 reads CATSRRQGTETQYF. DNA of the CDR3: TGTGCCACCAGCAGACGACAGGGTACAGAGACCCAGTACTTC.

The chain combines TRBV28 with TRBJ1-1; 7 bases align to TRBD1. V dropped 8 bases and J dropped 2; count of bases not matched to a gene: 11. This CDR3 contains 15 residues. The V gene's germline CDR1 is MDHEN and CDR2 SYDVKM. The DNA for the CDR3 is TGTGCCAGCGGTAGACAGGGAGTCCTAAACACTGAAGCTTTCTTT. Its translation: CASGRQGVLNTEAFF. Full variable domain (rest looked up from reference TRBV28 and TRBJ1-1): DVKVTQSSRYLVKRTGEKVFLECVQDMDHENMFWYRQDPGLGLRLIYFSYDVKMKEKGDIPEGYSVSREKKERFSLILESASTNQTSMYLCASGRQGVLNTEAFFGQGTRLTVV.

CDR3 coding DNA: TGTGCTAGTGGTTTGATGGCCGGGCTAAAGGGTGGTACGCAGTATTTT. The encoded protein is CASGLMAGLKGGTQYF. The V call is TRBV12-5, the J call TRBJ2-3; D is ambiguous. V was trimmed by 2 bases and J by 8 bases, leaving 20 bases between them. Germline V gives CDR1 LGHNT, CDR2 FRNRAP. There are 16 residues in the CDR3. The whole variable domain, filled in from reference TRBV12-5 and TRBJ2-3, reads DARVTQTPRHKVTEMGQEVTMRCQPILGHNTVFWYRQTMMQGLELLAYFRNRAPLDDSGMPKDRFSAEMPDATLATLKIQPSEPRDSAVYFCASGLMAGLKGGTQYFGPGTRLTVL.

The chain links TRBV5-4 to TRBJ1-1, with D hard to call. Germline V CDR1 and CDR2: SGHNT, YYREEE (reference sequence). The V and J ends lost 4 bases and 11 bases respectively, with 15 bases between them. This CDR3 is 12 amino acids long. Here the CDR3 reads CASSEPTAGAFF. The CDR3 nucleotides are TGTGCCAGCAGCGAACCCACGGCGGGGGCTTTCTTT.

J is TRBJ2-1 and V is TRBV25-1; 10 nucleotides agree with TRBD2. CDR3 length equals 15 residues. Germline V CDR1 and CDR2: MGHDK, SYGVNS. With V trimmed by 4 bases and J by 5 bases, 5 bases remained unmatched. The CDR3 reads CASSAGTSENNEQFF. CDR3 in DNA: TGTGCCAGCAGTGCTGGGACTAGCGAGAACAATGAGCAGTTCTTC. The full variable domain, its missing parts supplied by reference TRBV25-1 and TRBJ2-1, is EADIYQTPRYLVIGTGKKITLECSQTMGHDKMYWYQQDPGMELHLIHYSYGVNSTEKGDLSSESTVSRIRTEHFPLTLESARPSHTSQYLCASSAGTSENNEQFFGPGTRLTVL.

This clone appeared once. The CDR3: CASSYSNQAGGNEQYF. CDR3 DNA sequence: TGTGCCAGCAGTTACTCGAATCAGGCGGGAGGAAACGAGCAGTACTTC. This sequence joins TRBV6-6 and TRBJ2-7; 8 bases are shared with TRBD2. The V and J ends lost 0 bases and 5 bases, in that order; junction bases with no gene match: 9. The CDR3 consists of 16 residues. Per germline, CDR1 MNHNY and CDR2 SVGAGI (reference sequence).

This clone appeared once. The J gene is TRBJ1-4, the V gene TRBV18, with no clear D. Trimming cost V 3 bases and J 3 bases, with 11 bases left between them. The CDR3 is 15 amino acids. Looked up from germline, CDR1 is KGHSH and CDR2 is LQKENI. The CDR3, as DNA: TGTGCCAGCTCACCCCGGTCCGAGGCTAATGAAAAACTGTTTTTT. It yields the protein CASSPRSEANEKLFF. Supplemented by reference TRBV18 and TRBJ1-4, the full variable domain reads NAGVMQNPRHLVRRRGQEARLRCSPMKGHSHVYWYRQLPEEGLKFMVYLQKENIIDESGMPKERFSAEFPKEGPSILRIQQVVRGDSAAYFCASSPRSEANEKLFFGSGTQLSVL.

This clone appeared once. This chain joins TRBV5-6 and TRBJ2-7, with unresolved D. The CDR3 runs to 12 residues. Germline V lookup: CDR1 SGHDT, CDR2 YYEEEE. With 0 bases removed from V and 6 bases from J, the gap between germline ends came to 7 bases. CDR3: CASSLVRSEQYF. CDR3 bases: TGTGCCAGCAGCTTGGTTCGTAGCGAGCAGTACTTC.

The chain has TRBV2 and TRBJ2-3, with 8 bases identical to TRBD1. Germline V gene sequence: CDR1 SNHLY, CDR2 FYNNEI. Trimming removed 6 bases from V and 4 bases from J; junction bases left unmatched: 6. This CDR3 is 14 amino acids long. CDR3 nucleotides: TGTGCCAGCAGACGACAGGGGTCATCAGATACGCAGTATTTT. Translated, it gives CASRRQGSSDTQYF.

The genes are TRBV20-1 and TRBJ2-3; D unresolved. The V and J ends lost 4 bases and 5 bases respectively, with 7 bases between them. This CDR3 is 11 amino acids long. CDR1 and CDR2 from the germline V gene are DFQATT and SNEGSKA (reference sequence). This CDR3 is CSATLGDTQYF. The CDR3 DNA sequence: TGCAGTGCTACCTTGGGAGATACGCAGTATTTT.

The rearrangement joins TRBV18 to TRBJ1-1; no clear D gene. Germline CDR1 is KGHSH and CDR2 is LQKENI. This CDR3 region has 12 residues. V was pared by 3 bases and J by 11 bases, with 13 bases between. The CDR3 DNA sequence: TGTGCCAGCTCACCGGAGGACTTTGGGGCTTTCTTT. Translating gives CASSPEDFGAFF.

The chain carries TRBV6-5 and TRBJ2-7; no clear D gene. The CDR3 contains 13 residues. Germline CDR1 MNHEY, CDR2 SVGAGI. The V and J ends lost 0 bases and 7 bases respectively, with 10 bases between them. This CDR3 reads CASSYSPIGEQYF. The CDR3 DNA is TGTGCCAGCAGTTACTCTCCGATAGGTGAGCAGTACTTC.

This clone was recorded only once. J is TRBJ1-1 and V is TRBV6-5; no clear D gene. Germline CDR1 and CDR2: MNHEY and SVGAGI. Trimming took 0 bases from V and 0 from J, leaving 11 bases between them. CDR3 length: 16 amino acids. Here the CDR3 reads CASSYSGYSMNTEAFF. The CDR3 DNA is TGTGCCAGCAGTTACTCTGGGTACTCTATGAACACTGAAGCTTTCTTT.

A remark on this clone: The junction departs from the called germline gene at one end, perhaps through a read error. The V call is TRBV7-7, the J call TRBJ2-5, with D perhaps matching TRBD2 (5 bases). The CDR3 has 15 residues. Germline CDR1 reads SSHAT; CDR2 reads FNYEAQ (reference sequence). The CDR3 sequence: CASSARLGVQETQYF. CDR3 DNA sequence: TGTGCTAGCAGCGCTCGGCTCGGGGTGCAAGAGACCCAGTACTTC.

This clone has a single count. This chain links TRBV4-1 with TRBJ2-3; a weak D match, TRBD2 (5 bases). The germline V gene encodes CDR1 MGHRA and CDR2 YSYEKL. The CDR3 is made up of 16 amino acids. Trimming pared 0 bases from V and 6 bases from J, leaving 16 bases between. CDR3 amino acids: CASSQEKAAPGDTQYF. In nucleotides, the CDR3 is TGCGCCAGCAGCCAAGAAAAAGCGGCGCCCGGGGATACGCAGTATTTT.

The chain joins TRBV7-9 to TRBJ2-3, with D possibly being TRBD1 (6 bases). V was pared by 1 base and J by 1 base, with 15 bases between. The CDR3 loop spans 17 amino acids. Per germline, CDR1 SEHNR and CDR2 FQNEAQ (reference sequence). The CDR3 DNA reads TGTGCCAGCAGCTTAGTTTTCGCACAGGGCGGCACAGATACGCAGTATTTT. It yields the protein CASSLVFAQGGTDTQYF.

This chain's CDR3 is CASSSPTASPYEQYF. CDR3 nucleotide sequence: TGTGCCAGCAGCTCCCCGACAGCCAGCCCCTACGAGCAGTACTTC. J is TRBJ2-7 and V is TRBV11-2; perhaps TRBD1 as D (5 bases). The CDR3 consists of 15 residues. CDR1 is SGHAT, CDR2 FQNNGV, per germline. Trimming stripped 4 bases from V and 2 bases from J, with 15 bases between.